This T cell receptor (beta chain) was found in a study of control samples from healthy donors and cancer patients. Generated by immunoSEQ multiplex PCR, the TCRdb table keeps only in-frame clones and is missing some. This table holds 90,000 to 150,000 clones, about 87% found once. This TCR was recovered from a man aged 35 to 55 in good health. The sequencing sample was made of blood.

The CDR3 region is CASSQEHSGLGNTIYF. The CDR3 DNA sequence: TGTGCCAGCAGCCAAGAACATTCAGGGCTCGGAAACACCATATATTTT. The rearrangement links TRBV7-6 to TRBJ1-3; D perhaps matches TRBD1 (5 bases). The CDR3 has 16 amino acids. Germline V gene lookup returns CDR1 SGHVS and CDR2 FNYEAQ. Trimming cost V 5 bases and J 4 bases, with 18 bases left between them.